This paragraph covers one TCR beta chain sequence. Its antigen specificity is not known. Base qualities are not at hand, and no much larger clone is one base apart. Donors were around 37 systemically healthy Caucasian individuals from Russia aged 6 to 90 years. Ten milliliters of peripheral blood were drawn from each donor into EDTA-treated Vacutainer tubes. Ficoll-Paque density-gradient centrifugation was used to isolate PBMCs, with at least 6.5 million per sample. Trizol reagent was used to extract total RNA from the PBMCs, yielding at least 6 micrograms per sample. The percentages of naive CD45RAhigh/CD27high T cells were determined by flow cytometry on a PBMC aliquot from every donor. Reading from cysteine to phenylalanine, the CDR3 counts 18 amino acids. Only the CDR3 portion is preserved as DNA: 54 bases, with reading frame beginning at the first base. For CDR1 and CDR2, the germline V gene lists MNHEY and SVGAGI.

This entry comes from a study of blood T cells in healthy people across ages (dated by TCRdb to between 2014 and 2017). For the study in its entirety: In model experiments, template switching captured about one uniquely barcoded TCR beta cDNA molecule for every two T cells. To avoid experimental bias, donors of different ages were randomly spread across the sequencing lanes. Using deep sequencing normalized with unique cDNA molecular identifiers, the study measured how TCR beta repertoire diversity changes with age. For two donors (one aged 18 to 30 and one aged 80 or older), the study analyzed two additional independent replicas of 1 million unique cDNA reads from the same blood draw. Donors were grouped into four age groups: young (average 16 years), middle-aged (less than 40), aged (around 56) and long-lived (just over 80). What the research found in general, with its limitations: The percentage of naive T cells measured by flow cytometry correlated strongly with observed TCR beta diversity. Total diversity estimates from one million sequenced T cells were considered lower bounds and underestimates. As age increased, observed TCR beta diversity per million T cells dropped in a roughly linear way, and a significant reduction was already evident by age about 40. Compared with the aged group, the long-lived group had more naive CD4+ T cells, fewer expanded clones and increased TCR diversity, suggesting age selection. The CMV infection status of donors was not known, potentially confounding age-related changes in expanded clonotypes. Bulk unsorted PBMC profiling prevented conclusive comparison of naive and antigen-experienced compartments.

The method was 5' RACE. Sequenced on an Illumina HiSeq 2500. A second PCR of about 6 to 12 cycles was run with a J-beta primer mix and a sample-barcoded 5' primer. Each TCR beta cDNA molecule received a unique molecular identifier from a template-switch 5' adaptor carrying 12 random nucleotides. Each sample yielded at least 3 million CDR3-containing paired-end reads. All of the RNA was converted into first-strand cDNA using the Mint cDNA synthesis kit, with a TRBC-specific oligonucleotide serving as the primer. Following uracil-DNA glycosylase treatment, a first 18-cycle PCR with universal primers M1SS and BC2_uni_R was performed on all cDNA. Per the authors' processing: Each sample was normalized by randomly selecting 1 million high-quality reads, each carrying a distinct molecular identifier. Reads with shared molecular identifiers were discarded instead of being binned into consensus sequences. CDR3 identification, clonotype clustering and error correction used MiTCR with a Q25 quality threshold and the strictest error-elimination algorithm. A nonparametric unseen species model with Euler transformation was used to estimate a lower bound on total TCR beta diversity. The raw public data were reprocessed by TCRdb itself: fastp quality trimming at Q25, MiXCR clonotype calling, in-frame beta chains only. Each record represents a unique CDR3 protein, reported with the most common genes and DNA among its rows. The V and J calls here are based on TCRdb, not the publication. The sample includes under 800,000 distinct CDR3 sequences, with roughly 45% observed a single time. The ten largest clones take up 20% to 25% of the sample.

Recombination joined TRBV6-5 with TRBJ2-5, and TRBD2 may be the D gene, going by 7 matching bases. The DNA matches TRBJ2-7 better at its end, which makes the J call doubtful. The source is a woman aged 60-75 years in good health. Sequenced sample: blood. The CDR3 corresponds to CASSYPSTAGAGSYEQYF. The nucleotide sequence reads as follows: TGTGCCAGCAGTTACCCCAGCACCGCGGGGGCCGGCTCCTACGAGCAGTACTTC.